One and the same sample provided the 20 T cell receptor beta chains below, sequenced in a study of T cell responses to AZD1222 COVID-19 vaccine. This table comes from immunoSEQ multiplex PCR, and its TCRdb copy is limited to in-frame clones, with some not included. Counted here are around 200,000 clones, approximately 92% occurring once; the ten biggest clones make up about 1%. Here the sequenced sample was peripheral blood, taken 28 days after the second dose of the MenACWY control vaccine. Receptor source: an adult who received the MenACWY meningococcal vaccine as a control.

This chain uses TRBV19 with TRBJ1-2; TRBD1 is a possible D gene (6 bases). The CDR3 consists of 14 residues. The V and J ends lost 7 bases and 2 bases respectively, with 14 bases between them. Germline lookup yields CDR1 LNHDA and CDR2 SQIVND (reference sequence). The CDR3 nucleotides are TGTGCCAGTACCTGGGGGCAGGCGAACTATGGCTACACCTTC. It is translated as CASTWGQANYGYTF.

This clone came up a few times. The chain uses TRBV7-9 and TRBJ1-3; 9 bases fit TRBD1. The junction had 7 bases not matched to a gene; V was cut back by 5 bases and J by 2 bases. Germline V gene data show CDR1 as SEHNR and CDR2 as FQNEAQ (reference sequence). The CDR3 loop spans 16 amino acids. The CDR3 loop reads CASSGDRAFTGNTIYF. In nucleotides, the CDR3 is TGTGCCAGCAGCGGGGACAGGGCGTTTACTGGAAACACCATATATTTT.

The rearrangement joins TRBV7-9 to TRBJ1-6; 8 bases match TRBD1. Trimming removed 3 bases from V and 3 bases from J; junction bases left unmatched: 10. Germline CDR1 SEHNR, CDR2 FQNEAQ (reference sequence). The CDR3 has 18 residues. CDR3 amino acids: CASSFFKGTGFYNSPLHF. CDR3 coding DNA: TGTGCCAGCAGCTTTTTTAAAGGGACAGGCTTCTATAATTCACCCCTCCACTTT.

For the CDR3, the DNA is TGTGCCAGCAGTGATGTTAGGGGGTATGGCTACACCTTC. Protein sequence: CASSDVRGYGYTF. The V and J genes are TRBV6-1 and TRBJ1-2; the D gene is possibly TRBD1 (6 bases). V was shortened by 3 bases and J by 5 bases, with 10 bases between the two germline ends. This CDR3 spans 13 amino acids. Germline CDR1 and CDR2: MNHNS and SASEGT.

The V gene is TRBV4-2, the J gene TRBJ1-1, with a tentative D call TRBD1 (5 bases). The CDR3 totals 15 residues. Trimming pared 4 bases from V and 0 bases from J, leaving 12 bases between. From germline, CDR1 is LGHNA and CDR2 YNFKEQ. The CDR3: CASSRTGTVNTEAFF. Written as DNA, the CDR3 is TGTGCCAGCAGCCGAACCGGGACGGTGAACACTGAAGCTTTCTTT.

The rearrangement uses TRBV5-6 and TRBJ1-1, with D unresolved. Germline V lookup: CDR1 SGHDT, CDR2 YYEEEE. Trimming removed 1 base at V and 0 bases at J, with 7 bases between. The CDR3 is 14 amino acids. The chain's CDR3 is CASSLQRMNTEAFF. In DNA form, the CDR3 reads TGTGCCAGCAGCTTGCAACGGATGAACACTGAAGCTTTCTTT.

The chain is built from TRBV30 and TRBJ2-6, with D hard to call. This CDR3 is 17 amino acids long. The V gene lost 0 bases and the J gene lost 0 bases, with 12 bases spanning the gap. Per the germline V gene, CDR1 is GTSNPN and CDR2 is SVGIG (reference sequence). CDR3 protein: CAWSVKGLSSGANVLTF. Written as DNA, the CDR3 is TGTGCCTGGAGTGTAAAGGGCCTCAGCTCTGGGGCCAACGTCCTGACTTTC.

V and J are TRBV3-1 (or the pseudogene TRBV3-2) and TRBJ1-2; the D gene is possibly TRBD1 (6 bases). V was pared by 4 bases and J by 7 bases, with 19 bases between. The V gene's germline CDR1 is LGHDT and CDR2 YNNKEL (reference sequence). CDR3 length equals 15 residues. CDR3: CASSLRQALWGGYTF. The CDR3 DNA sequence: TGTGCCAGCAGCCTGCGACAGGCCCTATGGGGTGGCTACACCTTC.

V and J are TRBV11-1 and TRBJ2-5; 13 nucleotides match TRBD2. Germline CDR1 and CDR2: SGHAT and FQDESV (reference sequence). V dropped 4 bases and J dropped 2; count of bases not matched to a gene: 1. This CDR3 has 15 amino acids. CDR3 loop: CASSSTSGGQETQYF. Here the CDR3 DNA reads TGTGCCAGCAGCTCGACTAGCGGGGGGCAAGAGACCCAGTACTTC.

The chain uses TRBV25-1 and TRBJ1-2, with TRBD1 as a possible D gene (6 bases). The CDR3 has 16 amino acids. Germline V gene lookup returns CDR1 MGHDK and CDR2 SYGVNS. V dropped 3 bases and J dropped 1 base, with 15 bases sitting between them. CDR3 in amino acids: CASSDPRQDFNYGYTF. The CDR3 DNA sequence: TGTGCCAGCAGTGACCCCCGACAGGATTTTAACTATGGCTACACCTTC.

The chain combines TRBV5-6 with TRBJ2-3, with TRBD2 matching over 9 bases. The J segment lost 4 bases and the V segment lost 6 bases, leaving 12 bases of the junction unmatched. Looked up from germline, CDR1 is SGHDT and CDR2 is YYEEEE. CDR3 length: 16 residues. The CDR3 loop is CASTHSGTSMPDTQYF. For the CDR3, the DNA is TGTGCCAGCACCCACTCCGGGACTAGCATGCCAGATACGCAGTATTTT.

V gene TRBV3-1 (or the pseudogene TRBV3-2) combines with J gene TRBJ1-3; 11 bases map to TRBD1. The CDR3 has 14 residues. CDR1 is LGHDT and CDR2 is YNNKEL in the germline V gene (reference sequence). The J segment lost 10 bases and the V segment lost 4 bases, leaving 6 bases of the junction unmatched. The CDR3 loop reads CASSPGTGGSTIYF. CDR3 bases: TGTGCCAGCAGCCCAGGGACAGGGGGAAGTACCATATATTTT.

Notes on this clone: Other DNA sequences in this specimen translate into the identical CDR3. This chain links TRBV20-1 with TRBJ2-5; D unclear. The CDR3 has 11 amino acids. Germline CDR1 reads DFQATT; CDR2 reads SNEGSKA (reference sequence). Trimming took off 1 base at V and 5 bases at J, with 5 bases between the two ends. The CDR3 region has the DNA TGCAGTGCTAGAGTGAGGGAGACCCAGTACTTC. It yields the protein CSARVRETQYF.

The rearrangement links TRBV6-5 to TRBJ1-2; 10 nucleotides agree with TRBD1. The CDR3 contains 15 residues. V trimming: 7 bases; J trimming: 3 bases; junction bases outside the gene matches: 8. CDR1 is MNHEY and CDR2 is SVGAGI in the germline V gene. The CDR3, as DNA: TGTGCCAGCAACCTCCAGACAGGGGGCGACTATGGCTACACCTTC. The encoded protein is CASNLQTGGDYGYTF.

V usage is TRBV7-7 and J usage is TRBJ2-1; 9 nucleotides match TRBD2. Germline V CDR1 and CDR2: SSHAT, FNYEAQ (reference sequence). Trimming at V came to 2 bases and at J to 1 base, leaving 6 bases not matched to a gene. The CDR3 sequence is 17 residues long. The CDR3, as DNA: TGTGCCAGCAGCTTATTGTCCAGCGGGGGGTCCTACAATGAGCAGTTCTTC. Its protein is CASSLLSSGGSYNEQFF.

V usage is TRBV10-1 and J usage is TRBJ2-2; 12 bases are a match to TRBD1. The germline V gene encodes CDR1 WNHNN and CDR2 SYGVQD (reference sequence). The CDR3 spans 15 residues. V gave up 6 bases and J gave up 6 bases; unmatched junction bases: 5. DNA of the CDR3: TGCGCCAGCAGACAGGGACAGGGGGCGCCCGGGGAGCTGTTTTTT. It codes for CASRQGQGAPGELFF.

The CDR3: CASSQPGQLNTEAFF. The CDR3 coding sequence is TGTGCCAGCAGCCAACCGGGACAACTGAACACTGAAGCTTTCTTT. V and J are TRBV7-8 and TRBJ1-1; D is perhaps TRBD1 (6 bases). V gave up 5 bases and J gave up 0 bases, with 13 bases separating them. This CDR3 contains 15 residues. Germline-derived CDR1 and CDR2 are SGHVS and FQNEAQ. Complete variable domain (other parts from reference TRBV7-8 and TRBJ1-1): GAGVSQSPRYKVAKRGQDVALRCDPISGHVSLFWYQQALGQGPEFLTYFQNEAQLDKSGLPSDRFFAERPEGSVSTLKIQRTQQEDSAVYLCASSQPGQLNTEAFFGQGTRLTVV.

The genes are TRBV3-1 (or the pseudogene TRBV3-2) and TRBJ2-2; D remains unclear. The CDR3 is 13 residues long. CDR1 and CDR2 (germline): LGHDT, YNNKEL (reference sequence). V gave up 1 base and J gave up 5 bases, with 5 bases separating them. This CDR3 reads CASSQVRTGELFF. The DNA of the CDR3 is TGTGCCAGCAGCCAAGTTAGGACCGGGGAGCTGTTTTTT.

The chain is built from TRBV7-8 and TRBJ2-7, with 11 bases identical to TRBD2. The CDR3 contains 16 residues. V lost 4 bases, J lost 1 base, and 6 bases stayed unmatched. Germline CDR1 reads SGHVS; CDR2 reads FQNEAQ. CDR3 sequence: CASSSLAGGSSYEQYF. The CDR3, as DNA: TGTGCCAGCAGCTCCCTAGCGGGGGGCTCATCCTACGAGCAGTACTTC.

This chain links TRBV27 with TRBJ1-4; a possible D gene is TRBD1 (6 bases). V lost 1 base and J lost 5, with 8 bases in between. The CDR3 has 14 amino acids. The germline V gene encodes CDR1 MNHEY and CDR2 SMNVEV (reference sequence). Written as DNA, the CDR3 is TGTGCCAGCAGTTTATTGCAGGGGAATGAAAAACTGTTTTTT. The encoded protein is CASSLLQGNEKLFF.